This paragraph covers one TCR beta chain sequence. In the original processing: Amplifying reference gene primers gave estimates of nucleated cell counts. Libraries were prepared by immunoSEQ multiplex PCR; TCRdb keeps only in-frame clonotypes and omits some of them. Clone size and the V and J calls come from that table; the DNA yielded D and trimming. The sample contains about 260,000 clones, over 75% of which appear only once. This record comes from a study of blood T cell repertoires in COVID-19. About the research overall: Italy, Spain and the United States were the sources of the convalescent and acute COVID-19 samples. The analysed material was cDNA or gDNA that came from T cells, B-cell-depleted T cells, or PBMCs.

Germline V gene sequence: CDR1 SGHTA, CDR2 FQGNSA. J lost 4 bases, V lost 1 base, and 7 bases had no gene match. This CDR3 is built from 15 residues. The sequenced material came from peripheral blood. This clonotype was obtained from a human donor in a cohort sampled during active COVID-19. The chain joins TRBV7-2 to TRBJ2-7; 7 positions agree with TRBD2. CDR3 bases: TGTGCCAGCAGCTTAGGGGGGGGAATCCCGTACGAGCAGTACTTC. Its protein product is CASSLGGGIPYEQYF.